The 14 T cell receptor beta chains below come from one sample, sequenced in a study of early T cells in non-severe SARS-CoV-2 infection. TCRdb fed the 5' RACE reads into MiXCR, producing one record per CDR3 protein. The repertoire includes 75,000 or so distinct CDR3 sequences, approximately 12% of them detected once, and more than 5.5% sits in the top ten. Sequencing was done on a sample of whole blood. The receptors come from an adult who was a healthcare worker with PCR-confirmed SARS-CoV-2 infection or an uninfected control (not recorded which).

This clonotype was detected many times. The rearrangement uses TRBV29-1 and TRBJ2-1; the D gene is possibly TRBD2 (6 bases). The CDR3 has 16 residues. Trimming pared 2 bases from V and 3 bases from J, leaving 17 bases between. Germline assignment: CDR1 SQVTM and CDR2 ANQGSEA. In DNA form, the CDR3 reads TGCAGCGTTGAAACGGGTGTAGCGGCACACTACAATGAGCAGTTCTTC. Translating gives CSVETGVAAHYNEQFF.

This clonotype has at least ten counts. As DNA, the CDR3 is TGTGCCAGCAGCTTAGGCAGGGGATACGAGCAGTACTTC. Its protein is CASSLGRGYEQYF. This chain uses TRBV7-3 with TRBJ2-7, with D possibly matching TRBD1 (6 bases). CDR1 is SGHTA, CDR2 FQGTGA, per germline. The CDR3 contains 13 residues. Trimming removed 2 bases from V and 4 bases from J, with 9 bases in between.

This clonotype was recorded at least ten times. CDR3 residues: CASSLDRGRELFF. The CDR3 nucleotides read TGCGCCAGCAGCTTGGACAGGGGCCGGGAGCTGTTTTTT. V is TRBV5-1 and J is TRBJ2-2; 7 bases are shared with TRBD1. With V trimmed by 0 bases and J by 9 bases, 2 bases remained unmatched. The CDR3 spans 13 residues. Germline V gene data show CDR1 as SGHRS and CDR2 as YFSETQ.

Notes on this clonotype: The junction differs from germline at one of its ends, possibly a read error. The chain is built from TRBV4-3 and TRBJ2-2; the match to TRBD1 covers 8 bases. CDR3 length: 17 amino acids. Germline CDR1 and CDR2: LGHNA and YSLEER. CDR3 loop: CASRQDATGANTGELFF. The CDR3 DNA sequence: TGCGCCAGCAGACAAGATGCGACAGGGGCGAACACCGGGGAGCTGTTTTTT.

This clonotype was observed many times. The chain combines TRBV18 with TRBJ1-2; D is unresolved. Germline V gene sequence: CDR1 KGHSH, CDR2 LQKENI. V was clipped by 2 bases and J by 13 bases, with 14 bases between them. The length of the CDR3 is 12 residues. The CDR3 nucleotides are TGTGCCAGCTCACCAAGTACTGGGGAATTCACCTTC. Translating gives CASSPSTGEFTF.

This clonotype was found a few times. The chain recombines TRBV5-1 with TRBJ1-4; D call uncertain. Germline assignment: CDR1 SGHRS and CDR2 YFSETQ. The CDR3 length is 16 residues. V lost 1 base to trimming and J lost 7 bases, with 17 bases between them. The CDR3 sequence is CASSLIPTTSTEKLFF. In DNA, the CDR3 is TGCGCCAGCAGCTTGATTCCGACAACCTCTACTGAAAAACTGTTTTTT.

CDR3 nucleotides: TGTGCCAGTAGTATTGGGCAGAATCAGCCCCAGCATTTT. It is translated as CASSIGQNQPQHF. V usage is TRBV19 and J usage is TRBJ1-5; D is undetermined. Between the trimmed V and J ends, which lost 3 bases and 4 bases, there was a span of 7 bases. Germline V gene lookup returns CDR1 LNHDA and CDR2 SQIVND (reference sequence). The CDR3 is 13 residues long.

In this sample, this clonotype turned up many times. The CDR3 region is CASSQGDGKKDYGYTF. CDR3 bases: TGCGCCAGCAGCCAAGGCGACGGTAAAAAGGACTATGGCTACACCTTC. The V gene is TRBV4-1, the J gene TRBJ1-2; D is undetermined. CDR1 and CDR2 from the germline V gene are MGHRA and YSYEKL. The V gene lost 1 base and the J gene lost 3 bases, with 15 bases spanning the gap. The CDR3 sequence is 16 residues long.

This clonotype was recorded at least ten times. The CDR3 loop reads CATADPPYLYEQYF. The CDR3 DNA is TGTGCCACCGCAGACCCCCCTTACCTCTACGAGCAGTACTTC. The chain uses TRBV15 and TRBJ2-7; no clear D. Trimming took off 8 bases at V and 3 bases at J, with 17 bases between the two ends. CDR3 length: 14 residues. Germline lookup yields CDR1 LNHNV and CDR2 YYDKDF (reference sequence).

This clonotype has more than one count but fewer than ten. The chain links TRBV20-1 to TRBJ1-1; a weak D match, TRBD1 (6 bases). This CDR3 comprises 14 residues. Germline V gene sequence: CDR1 DFQATT, CDR2 SNEGSKA (reference sequence). Trimming shortened V by 0 bases and J by 10 bases, and 18 bases separated the two germline ends. CDR3 sequence (DNA): TGCAGTGCTAGAGAGCAGGGGACCTCTCTGGGAGCTTTCTTT. Its protein product is CSAREQGTSLGAFF.

The rearrangement uses TRBV11-2 and TRBJ2-1; 8 bases fit TRBD1. V shed 5 bases, J shed 6 bases, and the junction held 12 bases outside the gene matches. Germline V gene data show CDR1 as SGHAT and CDR2 as FQNNGV. This CDR3 contains 16 residues. CDR3 sequence reads: CASSPRTGRGVNEQFF. CDR3 DNA sequence: TGTGCCAGCAGCCCAAGGACAGGGCGCGGAGTCAATGAGCAGTTCTTC.

The V gene is TRBV19, the J gene TRBJ2-1, with TRBD1 as a possible D gene (5 bases). CDR3 length equals 14 residues. V gave up 4 bases and J gave up 13 bases, with 20 bases separating them. The germline V gene encodes CDR1 LNHDA and CDR2 SQIVND (reference sequence). The chain's CDR3 is CASSTRPGPGIQFF. DNA of the CDR3: TGTGCCAGTAGTACCCGACCAGGACCAGGGATTCAGTTCTTC. The full variable domain, with the rest looked up from reference TRBV19 and TRBJ2-1, is DGGITQSPKYLFRKEGQNVTLSCEQNLNHDAMYWYRQDPGQGLRLIYYSQIVNDFQKGDIAEGYSVSREKKESFPLTVTSAQKNPTAFYLCASSTRPGPGIQFFGPGTRLTVL.

The chain links TRBV5-1 to TRBJ2-3; 11 bases fit TRBD2. J gave up 2 bases and V 2 bases, and 4 bases lay outside the gene matches. CDR3 length: 16 residues. Germline CDR1 reads SGHRS; CDR2 reads YFSETQ. CDR3 DNA sequence: TGCGCCAGCAGCTTTCTAGCGGGGGGTGACACAGATACGCAGTATTTT. This codes for CASSFLAGGDTDTQYF.

This clonotype appeared many times. V is TRBV11-2 and J is TRBJ1-1; unclear D gene. The CDR3 has 16 amino acids. The V gene's germline CDR1 is SGHAT and CDR2 FQNNGV. V lost 5 bases, J lost 3 bases, and 19 bases lay in between. This chain's CDR3 is CASSPAGRIRYTEAFF. For the CDR3, the DNA is TGTGCCAGCAGCCCAGCCGGGAGAATACGGTACACTGAAGCTTTCTTT.